This T cell receptor beta chain was sequenced in a study of CXCR3-negative and CXCR3-positive naive CD8 T cells (dated by TCRdb to between 2018 and 2020). For the wider study: Some 130 million TRB reads were obtained in total, roughly 1.5 +/- 0.3 million reads per library. The diversity and physicochemical repertoire analyses included under 12 donors pooled from two independent experiments. For the TRBV-TRBJ cluster analysis, the naive subsets came from about five donors, while the memory cells came from 3 donors.

About this clonotype: Its antigen is currently not known.

For every CD8+ T cell subset, hundreds of thousands of cells were flow-sorted straight into RLT lysis buffer, and each subset was sorted in triplicate. Naive CD8+ T cells were defined stringently as CD45RO-CCR7+CD27+CD95- to exclude memory contaminants. Using standard density gradient centrifugation, peripheral blood mononuclear cells were isolated from buffy coats. Naive CXCR3-negative and CXCR3-positive CD8+ T cells were flow-sorted using a FACSAria III. An RNeasy Mini Kit was used to extract total RNA from the sorted cells. Sequencing used a NextSeq 550. The Human TCR Profiling Kit (MiLaboratory) was used to make UMI-labeled 5' RACE TRB cDNA libraries. cDNA synthesis used the entire amount of extracted RNA, and PCR amplification then used the entire amount of cDNA produced. Libraries were prepared in parallel using an identical number of PCR cycles. The authors' pipeline ran thus. MIGEC and MiXCR extracted about 48,000 +/- 9,800 unique UMI-labeled TRB cDNA molecules per library, requiring at least two reads per UMI. An average of roughly 40,000 +/- 10,000 functional in-frame TRB CDR3 nucleotide clonotypes without stop codons was found per library. After each sample was downsampled to 5000 UMI-labeled TRB molecules, VDJtools was used to calculate diversity metrics such as normalized Shannon-Wiener and Chao1. VDJtools computed clonotype-size-weighted physicochemical properties of the central five CDR3 residues: interaction energy, strength, volume and Kidera factor 4. TCRdb reprocessed the reads, so every CDR3 protein sequence counts as one entry and DNA is not shown. The V and J calls and clone size come from TCRdb's table, not from the authors' own analysis. The data table for this sample lists approximately 96,000 distinct CDR3 sequences. 1.1% of the sample goes to the ten largest clones.

The germline V gene yields SGHTA for CDR1 and FQGNSA for CDR2. The cysteine opens and the phenylalanine closes a CDR3 of 11 amino acids. No DNA is listed. On the study overall, not on this receptor specifically: Freshly isolated PBMCs were used for most assays because CXCR3 expression went down partially after cryopreservation. Surface CD5, linked to self-reactivity in mice, was comparable between naive subsets; TCR interaction strength was therefore also inferred from TRB CDR3 physicochemical properties. Compared with CXCR3-negative naive cells, CXCR3-positive naive cells had TRB CDR3s with higher hydrophobicity (lower Kidera factor 4), lower energy, and higher strength and volume indices. Both naive subsets had comparably high repertoire diversity, while memory CD8+ T cells had much lower repertoire diversity. Within the same donor, TRBV-TRBJ usage looked similar between naive CXCR3-negative and CXCR3-positive cells, but memory cells had distinct patterns.

The rearranged segments are TRBV7-2 and TRBJ2-7. Source material: naive CXCR3+ CD8+ T cells from blood. The sample's cell subset or site, from its label and the paper: CD45RO-CCR7+CD27+CD95- naive CD8+ T cells expressing CXCR3 (TNR3+). The clonotype originates from a human donor in good health. Some clones in this sample may be carry-over from other donors' samples. The CDR3 in this case is CASSDGYEQYF.